Here is one T cell receptor beta chain with its context. This specimen comes from a study of blood T cell repertoires in COVID-19. Study details: From the United States, Italy and Spain came samples of acute and convalescent COVID-19. The cDNA or gDNA used as material had been derived from T cells, B-cell-depleted T cells, or PBMCs.

Assay used: immunoSEQ multiplex PCR; TCRdb lists only in-frame clones, some missing. The table has 180,000 or so clones, roughly 88% seen once. This sequence was found in a woman aged 55-69 years who had recovered from COVID-19. The material sequenced was PBMCs or T cells enriched from blood (not recorded which).

DNA of the CDR3: TGCAGCGTTACAGGGCCGGACACTGAAGCTTTCTTT. Protein: CSVTGPDTEAFF. The gene calls are TRBV29-1 and TRBJ1-1, with D possibly being TRBD1 (6 bases). CDR3 length: 12 amino acids. The germline V and J ends were trimmed by 5 bases and 3 bases, with 10 bases remaining between them. Germline values: CDR1 SQVTM, CDR2 ANQGSEA.